This T cell receptor beta chain was recovered during a study of STAT5B mutations in CD4+ large granular lymphocyte leukemia. Study observations and caveats: Patient CD4-sorted repertoires looked more clonal than healthy CD4+ repertoires, even without putative leukemic clones.

Details on this clone: What it binds is not known.

Per the authors' pipeline: The detection floor for productive clonotype frequency was 2.59 x 10-5. Libraries were prepared by immunoSEQ multiplex PCR; TCRdb keeps only in-frame clonotypes and omits some of them. V, J and clone size were drawn from that table, and D and trimming were deduced from the DNA. The sample carries 45,000 to 50,000 clones, about four fifths recorded once. Trimming took off 4 bases at V and 9 bases at J, with 22 bases between the two ends. There are 16 residues in the CDR3. Germline V lookup: CDR1 SGHAT, CDR2 FQNNGV. The rearrangement uses TRBV11-2 and TRBJ2-1, with unresolved D. The sequence was obtained from a human donor in good health. Sequencing was performed on CD4+ T cells from blood buffy coats. CDR3 nucleotide sequence: TGTGCCAGCAGCTCCCCTGCGGCTCTAGTTTTAGGTGAGCAGTTCTTC. It codes for CASSSPAALVLGEQFF.